Shown below are 29 T cell receptor beta chains from a single sample sequenced in a study of T cells in localized non-small cell lung cancer. Only in-frame clones appear in the TCRdb table, and some are missing; sequencing was by immunoSEQ multiplex PCR. The profile shows roughly 20,000 clones, approximately 88% of them singletons. The sample here was peripheral blood mononuclear cells, taken before any cancer treatment. The receptor set was obtained from a male donor aged 60 or over with stage II lung adenocarcinoma.

This chain uses TRBV2 with TRBJ2-6; 7 positions match TRBD1. Germline CDR1 reads SNHLY; CDR2 reads FYNNEI. The CDR3 is made up of 16 amino acids. V lost 7 bases and J lost 4; bases outside the gene matches: 10. In DNA, the CDR3 is TGTGCCAGCAAGAGAGACAGGGTACCCGGGGCCAACGTCCTGACTTTC. Its translation is CASKRDRVPGANVLTF.

The chain employs TRBV11-2 and TRBJ1-6; D call uncertain. From germline, CDR1 is SGHAT and CDR2 FQNNGV. The CDR3 spans 13 residues. The V gene lost 3 bases and the J gene lost 14 bases, with 14 bases spanning the gap. The CDR3 loop is CASSFQYQSSLHF. DNA for the CDR3: TGTGCCAGCAGCTTCCAGTACCAAAGTTCCCTCCACTTT.

The J gene is TRBJ1-3, the V gene TRBV19, with D possibly matching TRBD1 (6 bases). The germline V gene encodes CDR1 LNHDA and CDR2 SQIVND (reference sequence). V was shortened by 5 bases and J by 0 bases, with 14 bases between the two germline ends. This CDR3 region has 16 residues. DNA for the CDR3: TGTGCCAGTAGTCCGAGACAGGCCACCTCTGGAAACACCATATATTTT. This codes for CASSPRQATSGNTIYF.

CDR3 protein: CASSLGTDTQYF. The CDR3 DNA sequence: TGTGCCAGCAGCTTAGGCACAGATACGCAGTATTTT. The chain has TRBV11-3 and TRBJ2-3; D is undetermined. Germline CDR1 reads SGHNT; CDR2 reads YENEEA. V gave up 1 base and J gave up 1 base, with 0 bases separating them. This CDR3 spans 12 amino acids.

The rearrangement links TRBV28 to TRBJ2-5; possible D gene TRBD2, 6 bases. The germline V gene has CDR1 MDHEN and CDR2 SYDVKM. CDR3 size: 13 residues. V was pared by 3 bases and J by 2 bases, with 7 bases between. In DNA, the CDR3 is TGTGCCAGCAGTTTGGGGAGGCAAGAGACCCAGTACTTC. It is translated as CASSLGRQETQYF.

This rearrangement joins TRBV10-2 to TRBJ2-5, with D perhaps TRBD1 or TRBD2 (5 bases each). This CDR3 comprises 14 residues. CDR1 is WSHSY and CDR2 is SAAADI in the germline V gene. V was shortened by 6 bases and J by 5 bases, with 16 bases between the two germline ends. The CDR3 loop is CASRDKAGGETQYF. CDR3 in DNA: TGCGCCAGCAGGGACAAGGCGGGTGGGGAGACCCAGTACTTC.

The gene calls are TRBV6-5 and TRBJ1-3; the D is unclear. Trimming took off 10 bases at V and 0 bases at J, with 10 bases between the two ends. CDR1 and CDR2 from the germline V gene are MNHEY and SVGAGI. The CDR3 sequence is 13 residues long. The CDR3 DNA reads as TGTGCCACCTGGGATTACTCTGGAAACACCATATATTTT. Protein: CATWDYSGNTIYF.

The chain couples TRBV9 to TRBJ2-1, with 7 bases fitting TRBD2. From germline, CDR1 is SGDLS and CDR2 YYNGEE. Unmatched junction bases numbered 6, after V lost 4 bases and J lost 2 bases. This CDR3 comprises 15 residues. CDR3 loop: CASSPRLAAYNEQFF. The CDR3 DNA reads as TGTGCCAGCAGCCCAAGACTAGCCGCCTACAATGAGCAGTTCTTC.

This sequence joins TRBV18 and TRBJ2-1; 10 nucleotides line up with TRBD1. The CDR3 consists of 14 residues. Germline trimming cut 2 bases from V and 5 bases from J; bases unmatched to any gene: 0. Per germline, CDR1 KGHSH and CDR2 LQKENI. In DNA form, the CDR3 reads TGTGCCAGCTCACCAGGGACAGGGGACAATGAGCAGTTCTTC. Translating it yields CASSPGTGDNEQFF. Supplemented by reference TRBV18 and TRBJ2-1, the full variable domain reads NAGVMQNPRHLVRRRGQEARLRCSPMKGHSHVYWYRQLPEEGLKFMVYLQKENIIDESGMPKERFSAEFPKEGPSILRIQQVVRGDSAAYFCASSPGTGDNEQFFGPGTRLTVL.

This rearrangement joins TRBV27 to TRBJ2-1; 7 positions match TRBD2. V was clipped by 2 bases and J by 5 bases; unmatched bases: 6. Germline CDR1 MNHEY, CDR2 SMNVEV (reference sequence). The CDR3 runs 15 residues. DNA for the CDR3: TGTGCCAGCAGTTTACGGACTAGGATCCACAATGAGCAGTTCTTC. Protein: CASSLRTRIHNEQFF.

This clone was found once. V and J are TRBV20-1 and TRBJ2-7, with 7 bases aligning to TRBD2. The CDR3 is 10 residues long. Trimming took 6 bases from V and 5 from J; bases not matched to a gene: 1. Germline CDR1 and CDR2: DFQATT and SNEGSKA (reference sequence). In DNA form, the CDR3 reads TGCAGTGCCCGGGGGGACGAGCAGTACTTC. Its translation: CSARGDEQYF.

V usage is TRBV6-4 and J usage is TRBJ2-6, with no clear D. The CDR3 consists of 13 residues. The V end was cut by 4 bases, the J end by 3 bases, with 4 bases between. The germline V gene encodes CDR1 MRHNA and CDR2 SNTAGT. CDR3 region: CASSAGGANVLTF. The CDR3 nucleotides read TGTGCCAGCAGTGCCGGTGGGGCCAACGTCCTGACTTTC.

The chain employs TRBV27 and TRBJ2-7, with 7 bases that match TRBD1. The germline V gene encodes CDR1 MNHEY and CDR2 SMNVEV (reference sequence). The CDR3 is 14 amino acids. Losses at the gene ends were 9 bases for V and 4 bases for J; bases not matched to a gene: 12. CDR3 residues: CASKRGPRVYEQYF. In DNA form, the CDR3 reads TGTGCCAGTAAAAGGGGGCCCAGGGTATACGAGCAGTACTTC.

The chain uses TRBV5-4 and TRBJ2-7, with TRBD2 matching over 7 bases. This CDR3 has 13 residues. With V trimmed by 4 bases and J by 5 bases, 6 bases remained unmatched. The germline gives CDR1 SGHNT, CDR2 YYREEE (reference sequence). CDR3 nucleotides: TGTGCCAGCAGCCCGACCGGGACTAACGAGCAGTACTTC. This sequence encodes CASSPTGTNEQYF.

The chain links TRBV18 to TRBJ2-3, with 11 bases fitting TRBD2. Germline values: CDR1 KGHSH, CDR2 LQKENI. The junction had 2 bases not matched to a gene; V was cut back by 5 bases and J by 1 base. The CDR3 is 15 amino acids. CDR3 bases: TGTGCCAGCTCATCGACTAGCGGGGGCACAGATACGCAGTATTTT. Protein product: CASSSTSGGTDTQYF.

The chain uses TRBV19 and TRBJ2-2; D is unclear. There are 14 residues in the CDR3. V was trimmed by 7 bases and J by 1 base, leaving 10 bases between them. Germline V gives CDR1 LNHDA, CDR2 SQIVND (reference sequence). CDR3 coding DNA: TGTGCCAGTAACTTTAGACGGAACACCGGGGAGCTGTTTTTT. Translation gives CASNFRRNTGELFF.

This chain uses TRBV18 with TRBJ2-7, with D hard to call. The CDR3 is 13 residues long. V was cut by 3 bases and J by 3 bases, with 9 bases left in between. Germline V gene lookup returns CDR1 KGHSH and CDR2 LQKENI. In DNA, the CDR3 is TGTGCCAGCTCACCTCAAAGTTACTACGAGCAGTACTTC. It specifies CASSPQSYYEQYF.

This chain joins TRBV15 and TRBJ1-4; D unresolved. The V end was cut by 1 base, the J end by 4 bases, with 13 bases between. The length of the CDR3 is 16 residues. CDR1 and CDR2 (germline): LNHNV, YYDKDF (reference sequence). CDR3 sequence: CATSRGQVNYNEKLFF. The DNA for the CDR3 is TGTGCCACCAGCAGAGGGCAGGTGAACTATAATGAAAAACTGTTTTTT.

The chain links TRBV7-6 to TRBJ1-5; 7 nucleotides align to TRBD1. This CDR3 has 16 residues. CDR1 and CDR2 from the germline V gene are SGHVS and FNYEAQ. V lost 4 bases, J lost 4 bases, and 10 bases stayed unmatched. The CDR3 nucleotides read TGTGCCAGCAGCTCCATACCGGGACAGTTGAATCAGCCCCAGCATTTT. Translating it yields CASSSIPGQLNQPQHF.

The chain couples TRBV7-2 to TRBJ2-7; D ambiguous. Germline CDR1 reads SGHTA; CDR2 reads FQGNSA. V was clipped by 5 bases and J by 0 bases, with 14 bases between them. The CDR3 runs to 15 residues. CDR3 amino acids: CASSILTGPSYEQYF. The CDR3 bases are TGTGCCAGCAGCATACTTACCGGACCCTCCTACGAGCAGTACTTC.

V usage is TRBV28 and J usage is TRBJ2-1; tentatively, D is TRBD2 (5 bases). The CDR3 is 16 amino acids. Germline V gene sequence: CDR1 MDHEN, CDR2 SYDVKM. The germline V and J ends were trimmed by 3 bases and 0 bases, with 12 bases remaining between them. CDR3 amino acids: CASSFRLRGSYNEQFF. The CDR3, as DNA: TGTGCCAGCAGTTTTCGGCTACGGGGCTCCTACAATGAGCAGTTCTTC.

This rearrangement joins TRBV11-2 to TRBJ1-5; D is unclear. V was trimmed by 2 bases and J by 4 bases, leaving 9 bases between them. Germline lookup yields CDR1 SGHAT and CDR2 FQNNGV. The CDR3 runs to 14 residues. The CDR3 DNA reads as TGTGCCAGCAGCTTATCAAACGGGAATCAGCCCCAGCATTTT. This sequence encodes CASSLSNGNQPQHF.

This clone occurred a few times. J is TRBJ2-2 and V is TRBV30, with a tentative D call TRBD1 (6 bases). The CDR3 has 18 residues. Trimming pared 0 bases from V and 0 bases from J, leaving 17 bases between. Germline CDR1 GTSNPN, CDR2 SVGIG (reference sequence). The CDR3 protein is CAWSVLQVGASNTGELFF. The DNA of the CDR3 is TGTGCCTGGAGTGTACTGCAAGTGGGGGCGTCGAACACCGGGGAGCTGTTTTTT. Together with reference TRBV30 and TRBJ2-2, the CDR3 gives the full variable domain: SQTIHQWPATLVQPVGSPLSLECTVEGTSNPNLYWYRQAAGRGLQLLFYSVGIGQISSEVPQNLSASRPQDRQFILSSKKLLLSDSGFYLCAWSVLQVGASNTGELFFGEGSRLTVL.

This chain connects TRBV5-5 to TRBJ2-7; unclear D gene. Germline CDR1 SGHKS, CDR2 YYEKEE (reference sequence). V was shortened by 1 base and J by 2 bases, with 10 bases between the two germline ends. This CDR3 region has 14 residues. The CDR3 bases are TGTGCCAGCAGCTTGTTCTCAGGACCCTACGAGCAGTACTTC. It translates to CASSLFSGPYEQYF.

The rearrangement uses TRBV11-2 and TRBJ2-4, with TRBD2 matching over 7 bases. With V trimmed by 8 bases and J by 9 bases, 16 bases remained unmatched. The CDR3 totals 15 residues. The germline V gene has CDR1 SGHAT and CDR2 FQNNGV. This CDR3 reads CASRPWRGGSGIQYF. DNA of the CDR3: TGTGCCAGCCGACCCTGGCGAGGCGGGAGTGGCATTCAGTACTTC. The whole variable domain, remainder taken from reference TRBV11-2 and TRBJ2-4, is EAGVAQSPRYKIIEKRQSVAFWCNPISGHATLYWYQQILGQGPKLLIQFQNNGVVDDSQLPKDRFSAERLKGVDSTLKIQPAKLEDSAVYLCASRPWRGGSGIQYFGAGTRLSVL.

The V and J genes are TRBV28 and TRBJ2-7; D is uncertain. In germline, CDR1 is MDHEN, CDR2 SYDVKM. V was shortened by 6 bases and J by 3 bases, with 18 bases between the two germline ends. The CDR3 has 15 amino acids. CDR3 nucleotides: TGTGCCAGCAGGCTGGGTAACGGTAACTACTACGAGCAGTACTTC. It translates to CASRLGNGNYYEQYF.

This clone has only one observation. The V and J genes are TRBV4-2 and TRBJ1-1; D not resolved. This CDR3 has 12 residues. Trimming cost V 2 bases and J 0 bases, with 1 base left between them. CDR1 LGHNA and CDR2 YNFKEQ come from the germline V gene. The CDR3: CASSQLNTEAFF. CDR3 bases: TGTGCCAGCAGCCAATTGAACACTGAAGCTTTCTTT.

The J gene is TRBJ2-1, the V gene TRBV5-1; D might be TRBD2 (6 bases). There are 14 residues in the CDR3. Germline CDR1 is SGHRS and CDR2 is YFSETQ. V was shortened by 4 bases and J by 4 bases, with 12 bases between the two germline ends. The CDR3 DNA is TGCGCCAGCAGCCCTGAGGCGGGGTACAATGAGCAGTTCTTC. Translating gives CASSPEAGYNEQFF.

The rearrangement uses TRBV6-9 and TRBJ2-7; 8 bases align to TRBD1. V was clipped by 6 bases and J by 3 bases; unmatched bases: 7. The germline gives CDR1 MNHGY, CDR2 SVAAGI. The CDR3 sequence is 14 residues long. The CDR3: CASRSGTGRYEQYF. The DNA for the CDR3 is TGTGCCAGCAGATCCGGGACAGGTCGCTACGAGCAGTACTTC.